The clone carrying this T cell receptor beta chain has a count of ten or more. The antigen is not known. Germline V gene lookup returns CDR1 SGHVS and CDR2 FQNEAQ. V was pared by 1 base and J by 0 bases, with 20 bases of the junction left unmatched. This CDR3 contains 21 residues. This entry is derived from a study of T cells in Graves' hyperthyroidism and ophthalmopathy. TCR beta CDR3 region amplification was performed from RNA transcripts. A set of HTBI primers served as the primers for a first-round RT-PCR of the TCR CDR3. TCRdb processed the multiplex PCR reads anew with MiXCR; each CDR3 protein has one entry. The data show fewer than 400,000 distinct CDR3 sequences, over 12% seen once. Study results and limitations: A 13 V-J signature model discriminated ophthalmopathy versus stable hyperthyroidism.

Sequenced input: blood. The receptor comes from a man in his fifties or sixties with Graves' ophthalmopathy. The V call is TRBV7-8, the J call TRBJ2-5; 7 bases match TRBD2. The CDR3 DNA follows: TGTGCCAGCAGCTTAGTGTTGAGCGCTGTTTGGGTGCGGGAGCACCAAGAGACCCAGTACTTC. Translated: CASSLVLSAVWVREHQETQYF.